This T cell receptor (beta chain) was observed in a study of blood T cell repertoires in COVID-19. Turning to the study itself: Samples of COVID-19 (acute and convalescent) were obtained from the United States, Italy and Spain. In each case, the material was cDNA or gDNA derived from T cells, B-cell-depleted T cells, or PBMCs.

Study processing details: Amplification with reference gene primers provided the estimates of nucleated cell counts. Sequenced by immunoSEQ multiplex PCR; TCRdb stores in-frame clones only, minus some. Clonal size and the V and J genes are those of that table, whereas D and trimming came from the DNA. Here the sample spans about 180,000 clones, 85% to 90% being singletons. V was clipped by 5 bases and J by 8 bases; unmatched bases: 15. Germline CDR1 reads SGHAT; CDR2 reads FQNNGV. This CDR3 spans 17 amino acids. This clonotype was sampled from a young woman with active or convalescent COVID-19. The rearrangement links TRBV11-2 to TRBJ2-1, with TRBD1 identical over 10 bases. The sequencing sample was made of peripheral blood. The CDR3 DNA reads TGTGCCAGCAGCCTAACCCGCGGGACAGGGGAATATGATGAGCAGTTCTTC. As protein: CASSLTRGTGEYDEQFF.